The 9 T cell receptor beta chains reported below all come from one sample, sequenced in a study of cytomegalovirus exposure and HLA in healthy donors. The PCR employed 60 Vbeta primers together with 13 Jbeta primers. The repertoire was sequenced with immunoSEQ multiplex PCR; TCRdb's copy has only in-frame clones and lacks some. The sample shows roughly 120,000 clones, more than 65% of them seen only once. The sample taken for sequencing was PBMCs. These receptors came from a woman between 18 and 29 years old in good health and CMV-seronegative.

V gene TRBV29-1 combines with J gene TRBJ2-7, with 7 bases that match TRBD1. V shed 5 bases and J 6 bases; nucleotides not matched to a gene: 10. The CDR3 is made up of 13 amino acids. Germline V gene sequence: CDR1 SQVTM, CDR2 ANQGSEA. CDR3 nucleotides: TGCAGCGTTCTACAGGGGCTGGGGGTCGAGCAGTACTTC. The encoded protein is CSVLQGLGVEQYF.

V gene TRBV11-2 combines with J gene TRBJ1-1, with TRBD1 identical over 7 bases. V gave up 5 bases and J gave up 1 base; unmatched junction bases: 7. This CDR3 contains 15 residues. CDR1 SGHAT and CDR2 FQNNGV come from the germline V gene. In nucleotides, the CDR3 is TGTGCCAGCAGCCTGACAGGGTGGGAGAACACTGAAGCTTTCTTT. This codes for CASSLTGWENTEAFF.

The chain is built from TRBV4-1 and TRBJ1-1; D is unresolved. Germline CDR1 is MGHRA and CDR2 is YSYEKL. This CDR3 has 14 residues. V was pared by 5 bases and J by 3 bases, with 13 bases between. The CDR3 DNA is TGCGCCAGCAGCTATACTAAAGAATACACTGAAGCTTTCTTT. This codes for CASSYTKEYTEAFF.

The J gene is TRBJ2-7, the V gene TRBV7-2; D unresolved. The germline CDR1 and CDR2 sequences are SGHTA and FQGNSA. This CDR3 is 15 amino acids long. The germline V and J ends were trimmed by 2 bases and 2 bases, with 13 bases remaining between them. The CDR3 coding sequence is TGTGCCAGCAGCTTACAACGCCTGAGCCCCTACGAGCAGTACTTC. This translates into CASSLQRLSPYEQYF.

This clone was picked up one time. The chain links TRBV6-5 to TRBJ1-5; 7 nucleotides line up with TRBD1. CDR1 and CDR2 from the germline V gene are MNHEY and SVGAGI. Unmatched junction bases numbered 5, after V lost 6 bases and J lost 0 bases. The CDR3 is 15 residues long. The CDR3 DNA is TGTGCCAGCAGACTTGACAGGGATAGCAATCAGCCCCAGCATTTT. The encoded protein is CASRLDRDSNQPQHF.

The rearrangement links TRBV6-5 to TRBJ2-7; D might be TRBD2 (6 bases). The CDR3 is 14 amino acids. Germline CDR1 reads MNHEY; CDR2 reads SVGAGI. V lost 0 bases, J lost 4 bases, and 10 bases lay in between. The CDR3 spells CASSYSGGPYEQYF. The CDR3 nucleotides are TGTGCCAGCAGTTACTCGGGAGGACCTTACGAGCAGTACTTC.

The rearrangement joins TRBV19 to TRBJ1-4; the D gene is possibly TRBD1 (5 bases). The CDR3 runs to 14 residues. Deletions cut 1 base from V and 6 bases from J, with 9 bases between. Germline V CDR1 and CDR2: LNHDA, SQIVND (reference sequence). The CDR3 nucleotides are TGTGCCAGTAGTATAGGACAGCCGTATGAAAAACTGTTTTTT. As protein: CASSIGQPYEKLFF.

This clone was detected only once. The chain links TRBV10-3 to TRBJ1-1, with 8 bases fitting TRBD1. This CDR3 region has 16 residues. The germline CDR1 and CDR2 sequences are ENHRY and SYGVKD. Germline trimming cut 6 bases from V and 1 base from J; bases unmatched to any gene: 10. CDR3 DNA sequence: TGTGCCATCAGAAAGACAGGGGCCCTTGCGAACACTGAAGCTTTCTTT. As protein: CAIRKTGALANTEAFF.

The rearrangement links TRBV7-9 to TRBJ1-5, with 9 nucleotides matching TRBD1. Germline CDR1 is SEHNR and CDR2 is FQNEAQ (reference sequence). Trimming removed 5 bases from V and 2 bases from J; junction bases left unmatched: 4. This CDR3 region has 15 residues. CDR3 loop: CASSPDRGGNQPQHF. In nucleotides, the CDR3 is TGTGCCAGCAGCCCGGACAGGGGCGGCAATCAGCCCCAGCATTTT.